The 17 T cell receptor beta chains reported below all come from one sample, sequenced in a study of T cell responses to AZD1222 COVID-19 vaccine. Profiled with immunoSEQ multiplex PCR; TCRdb holds only in-frame clones, not every one. The repertoire holds around 180,000 clones, almost 95% seen once, with 7.5% to 10% in the top ten. The source was peripheral blood, collected on day 0 of AZD1222 vaccination. These receptors all come from an adult in good health.

V gene TRBV3-1 (or the pseudogene TRBV3-2) combines with J gene TRBJ1-1; D is unresolved. V gave up 4 bases and J gave up 0 bases, with 12 bases separating them. The CDR3 has 15 residues. The V gene's germline CDR1 is LGHDT and CDR2 YNNKEL (reference sequence). The DNA for the CDR3 is TGTGCCAGCAGCCGCGCTCTAGGCCTGAACACTGAAGCTTTCTTT. Amino acids: CASSRALGLNTEAFF.

The V and J genes are TRBV6-2 or TRBV6-3 and TRBJ2-1; the D gene is possibly TRBD2 (6 bases). Between the trimmed V and J ends, which lost 2 bases and 4 bases, there was a span of 12 bases. Germline V gene lookup returns CDR1 MNHEY and CDR2 SVGEGT. The CDR3 totals 15 residues. CDR3: CASSYRGGPYNEQFF. CDR3 nucleotide sequence: TGTGCCAGCAGTTACCGAGGAGGGCCTTACAATGAGCAGTTCTTC.

This chain uses TRBV14 with TRBJ2-7; TRBD2 might be the D (5 bases). The germline V gene has CDR1 SGHDN and CDR2 FVKESK. The CDR3 contains 15 residues. V was clipped by 4 bases and J by 5 bases, with 18 bases between them. The DNA of the CDR3 is TGTGCCAGCAGCCTGCGACTACCCTTCGGAGACGAGCAGTACTTC. This translates into CASSLRLPFGDEQYF. Based on the CDR3 plus reference TRBV14 and TRBJ2-7, the full variable domain is EAGVTQFPSHSVIEKGQTVTLRCDPISGHDNLYWYRRVMGKEIKFLLHFVKESKQDESGMPNNRFLAERTGGTYSTLKVQPAELEDSGVYFCASSLRLPFGDEQYFGPGTRLTVT.

The chain combines TRBV28 with TRBJ1-5; weak D call: TRBD1 (5 bases). This CDR3 contains 12 residues. Germline V gene sequence: CDR1 MDHEN, CDR2 SYDVKM. Trimming removed 9 bases at V and 7 bases at J, with 13 bases between. CDR3 bases: TGTGCCAGTTGGGGGGGGGAGCAGCCCCAGCATTTT. Protein: CASWGGEQPQHF.

This chain connects TRBV28 to TRBJ2-5; D gene ambiguous. The CDR3 has 15 residues. Trimming took 2 bases from V and 5 from J, leaving 15 bases between them. The germline gives CDR1 MDHEN, CDR2 SYDVKM. The CDR3: CASSLGSGPSETQYF. Written as DNA, the CDR3 is TGTGCCAGCAGTTTAGGATCCGGGCCCTCCGAGACCCAGTACTTC.

V usage is TRBV6-5 and J usage is TRBJ2-2; 10 bases fit TRBD1. Germline-derived CDR1 and CDR2 are MNHEY and SVGAGI. The CDR3 loop spans 13 amino acids. Trimming took 10 bases from V and 5 from J; bases not matched to a gene: 4. DNA for the CDR3: TGTGCCATGGGGACAGGGGTGACCGGGGAGCTGTTTTTT. Residues: CAMGTGVTGELFF.

V usage is TRBV9 and J usage is TRBJ2-1; D is possibly TRBD2 (6 bases). The germline gives CDR1 SGDLS, CDR2 YYNGEE. The CDR3 runs 14 residues. V lost 0 bases and J lost 13, with 17 bases in between. CDR3 in DNA: TGTGCCAGCAGCGTAGGGCCCCGATGGGGGGATCAGTTCTTC. Translating gives CASSVGPRWGDQFF. The whole variable domain, filled in from reference TRBV9 and TRBJ2-1, reads DSGVTQTPKHLITATGQRVTLRCSPRSGDLSVYWYQQSLDQGLQFLIQYYNGEERAKGNILERFSAQQFPDLHSELNLSSLELGDSALYFCASSVGPRWGDQFFGPGTRLTVL.

V usage is TRBV28 and J usage is TRBJ2-7, with TRBD2 matching over 7 bases. This CDR3 contains 19 residues. Germline CDR1 MDHEN, CDR2 SYDVKM. The V segment lost 6 bases and the J segment 1 base; nucleotides outside the gene matches: 21. For the CDR3, the DNA is TGTGCCAGCAGACTACGGACACACCGATCGGCTAGCGGTTCCTACGAGCAGTACTTC. This codes for CASRLRTHRSASGSYEQYF.

The chain couples TRBV10-1 to TRBJ1-5; tentative D call: TRBD1 (6 bases). The CDR3 is 14 residues long. Germline-derived CDR1 and CDR2 are WNHNN and SYGVQD (reference sequence). Trimming removed 9 bases from V and 0 bases from J, with 12 bases in between. The CDR3 bases are TGCGCCAGGCATCAGGGGATTAGCAATCAGCCCCAGCATTTT. Residues: CARHQGISNQPQHF.

The chain employs TRBV30 and TRBJ1-4; 9 bases match TRBD1. Germline lookup yields CDR1 GTSNPN and CDR2 SVGIG (reference sequence). CDR3 length: 16 residues. J gave up 2 bases and V 3 bases, and 7 bases lay outside the gene matches. The CDR3 nucleotides are TGTGCCTGGAGCCTGGGACAGGGCTACACTAATGAAAAACTGTTTTTT. Its protein is CAWSLGQGYTNEKLFF.

V usage is TRBV7-2 and J usage is TRBJ1-2, with a tentative D call TRBD1 (5 bases). CDR1 is SGHTA and CDR2 is FQGNSA in the germline V gene. The V gene lost 3 bases and the J gene lost 3 bases, with 8 bases spanning the gap. This CDR3 is built from 13 residues. CDR3 DNA: TGTGCCAGCAGCTTGCGGGGCGACTATGGCTACACCTTC. Residues: CASSLRGDYGYTF. The variable domain in full, with the rest retrieved from reference TRBV7-2 and TRBJ1-2, is GAGVSQSPSNKVTEKGKDVELRCDPISGHTALYWYRQSLGQGLEFLIYFQGNSAPDKSGLPSDRFSAERTGGSVSTLTIQRTQQEDSAVYLCASSLRGDYGYTFGSGTRLTVV.

The rearrangement links TRBV9 to TRBJ1-4; a possible D gene is TRBD1 (5 bases). The CDR3 runs 14 residues. Trimming took 2 bases from V and 7 from J, leaving 12 bases between them. CDR1 is SGDLS and CDR2 is YYNGEE in the germline V gene. CDR3 amino acids: CASSVSGVGEKLFF. CDR3 nucleotides: TGTGCCAGCAGCGTCTCGGGGGTGGGTGAAAAACTGTTTTTT.

The rearrangement links TRBV28 to TRBJ1-5; 10 bases are shared with TRBD1. The J segment lost 16 bases and the V segment lost 5 bases, leaving 17 bases of the junction unmatched. Germline loops: CDR1 MDHEN, CDR2 SYDVKM. This CDR3 comprises 15 residues. This CDR3 reads CASSRLSGQGMLNHF. As DNA, the CDR3 is TGTGCCAGCAGTCGACTCTCGGGACAGGGGATGCTCAACCATTTT.

This chain uses TRBV7-9 with TRBJ2-7; 9 bases line up with TRBD1. The CDR3 has 14 residues. Germline trimming cut 6 bases from V and 2 bases from J; bases unmatched to any gene: 5. Germline V gene lookup returns CDR1 SEHNR and CDR2 FQNEAQ (reference sequence). Written as DNA, the CDR3 is TGTGCCAGCAGTTGGACAGGGGTCACCTACGAGCAGTACTTC. This translates into CASSWTGVTYEQYF.

V and J are TRBV19 and TRBJ1-1; D call uncertain. V was shortened by 3 bases and J by 1 base, with 6 bases between the two germline ends. CDR1 is LNHDA and CDR2 is SQIVND in the germline V gene (reference sequence). The CDR3 extends over 13 amino acids. The CDR3 here is CASSIFQNTEAFF. CDR3 DNA: TGTGCCAGTAGTATTTTCCAGAACACTGAAGCTTTCTTT.

The V call is TRBV3-1 (or the pseudogene TRBV3-2), the J call TRBJ1-1; D ambiguous. CDR1 and CDR2 (germline): LGHDT, YNNKEL (reference sequence). The CDR3 length is 15 residues. V lost 4 bases to trimming and J lost 6 bases, with 18 bases between them. The CDR3 DNA reads as TGTGCCAGCAGCCGCTCTTTACAAGTTGAGTCTGAAGCTTTCTTT. This translates into CASSRSLQVESEAFF.

This clone was observed a single time. This chain uses TRBV11-2 with TRBJ2-1; no definite D call. V was trimmed by 1 base and J by 13 bases, leaving 11 bases between them. Germline CDR1 reads SGHAT; CDR2 reads FQNNGV. This CDR3 is built from 12 residues. CDR3 coding DNA: TGTGCCAGCAGCTTAGGGGGATGGCTCCAGTTCTTC. It encodes CASSLGGWLQFF.